Each of the 18 T cell receptor beta chains below was sequenced from the same sample in a study of blood T cell repertoires in COVID-19. Libraries were prepared by immunoSEQ multiplex PCR; TCRdb keeps only in-frame clonotypes and omits some of them. The sample lists roughly 380,000 clones; 85% were seen once. The sequencing sample was made of peripheral blood. These receptors all stem from a young woman with acute or convalescent COVID-19.

The rearrangement uses TRBV28 and TRBJ2-3; 8 bases are a match to TRBD2. The CDR3 spans 16 residues. The germline V gene encodes CDR1 MDHEN and CDR2 SYDVKM. V was clipped by 2 bases and J by 4 bases; unmatched bases: 8. CDR3 protein: CASSLRSGRYSDTQYF. CDR3 sequence (DNA): TGTGCCAGCAGTTTACGGAGCGGGAGATATTCAGATACGCAGTATTTT. Complete variable domain (other parts from reference TRBV28 and TRBJ2-3): DVKVTQSSRYLVKRTGEKVFLECVQDMDHENMFWYRQDPGLGLRLIYFSYDVKMKEKGDIPEGYSVSREKKERFSLILESASTNQTSMYLCASSLRSGRYSDTQYFGPGTRLTVL.

V gene TRBV2 combines with J gene TRBJ2-6; the D gene is possibly TRBD1 (6 bases). The CDR3 length is 13 residues. Germline V gene lookup returns CDR1 SNHLY and CDR2 FYNNEI. Trimming pared 9 bases from V and 0 bases from J, leaving 6 bases between. CDR3 residues: CARGGSGANVLTF. Here the CDR3 DNA reads TGTGCCAGAGGGGGCTCTGGGGCCAACGTCCTGACTTTC.

The chain employs TRBV27 and TRBJ1-5; tentative D call: TRBD1 (6 bases). Looked up from germline, CDR1 is MNHEY and CDR2 is SMNVEV (reference sequence). This CDR3 has 14 amino acids. Trimming pared 5 bases from V and 2 bases from J, leaving 10 bases between. The CDR3 loop reads CASSLRQGNQPQHF. The CDR3 coding sequence is TGTGCCAGCAGTCTGCGACAGGGCAATCAGCCCCAGCATTTT.

J is TRBJ2-2 and V is TRBV27; D unresolved. The CDR3 totals 17 residues. Germline loops: CDR1 MNHEY, CDR2 SMNVEV (reference sequence). V dropped 5 bases and J dropped 0 bases, with 16 bases sitting between them. As DNA, the CDR3 is TGTGCCAGCAGTCCCCTGGTCGCCCGGGCGAACACCGGGGAGCTGTTTTTT. This gives the protein CASSPLVARANTGELFF.

J is TRBJ2-3 and V is TRBV4-1, with 8 bases fitting TRBD2. Germline CDR1 MGHRA, CDR2 YSYEKL. Trimming removed 4 bases from V and 6 bases from J; junction bases left unmatched: 6. The CDR3 consists of 14 residues. CDR3 residues: CASSRGLVQDTQYF. CDR3 DNA: TGCGCCAGCAGCCGGGGACTAGTCCAGGATACGCAGTATTTT.

This chain connects TRBV1 to TRBJ2-1; the DNA was not used to check the table's D call, TRBD2. TRBV1 is classified as a pseudogene. The CDR3 covers 20 residues. This chain's CDR3 is CTSSQEQGLAGADSYNEQFF. The CDR3 nucleotides are TGCACCAGCAGCCAAGAACAGGGACTAGCGGGAGCGGATTCCTACAATGAGCAGTTCTTC.

The rearrangement joins TRBV18 to TRBJ2-7, with D possibly TRBD1 on 5 matching bases. The ends were cut back, 2 bases at V and 1 base at J, with 18 bases in the middle. The V gene's germline CDR1 is KGHSH and CDR2 LQKENI. The CDR3 loop spans 17 amino acids. The chain's CDR3 is CASSPYSPQAASYEQYF. CDR3 DNA sequence: TGTGCCAGCTCACCATATTCCCCACAGGCGGCGTCCTACGAGCAGTACTTC.

This chain connects TRBV19 to TRBJ2-7, with D possibly matching TRBD1 (5 bases). Between the trimmed V and J ends, which lost 6 bases and 6 bases, there was a span of 21 bases. Germline V gene sequence: CDR1 LNHDA, CDR2 SQIVND (reference sequence). The CDR3 contains 15 residues. CDR3 in amino acids: CASSLDLPRVGEQYF. The CDR3 nucleotides read TGTGCCAGTAGCCTCGACCTTCCCAGGGTAGGCGAGCAGTACTTC.

This rearrangement joins TRBV28 to TRBJ2-7; 8 bases line up with TRBD1. The CDR3 has 13 amino acids. The germline V gene encodes CDR1 MDHEN and CDR2 SYDVKM. Trimming cost V 6 bases and J 5 bases; bases outside gene matches: 6. This CDR3 is CASSSRQGNEQYF. The CDR3 nucleotides read TGTGCCAGCAGCTCGCGACAGGGGAACGAGCAGTACTTC.

CDR3 sequence (DNA): TGCGCCAGCAGCCCTGGGGCCAGGGGAGATACGCAGTATTTT. This encodes CASSPGARGDTQYF. The chain links TRBV5-1 to TRBJ2-3, with TRBD1 as a possible D gene (6 bases). The CDR3 loop spans 14 amino acids. With 4 bases removed from V and 5 bases from J, the gap between germline ends came to 14 bases. Germline loops: CDR1 SGHRS, CDR2 YFSETQ.

This chain links TRBV29-1 with TRBJ1-4; D is ambiguous. The CDR3 is 13 amino acids. The germline CDR1 and CDR2 sequences are SQVTM and ANQGSEA. V shed 6 bases and J shed 8 bases, with 16 bases lying between them. CDR3 residues: CSVGEAAGEKLFF. CDR3 sequence (DNA): TGCAGCGTCGGGGAGGCGGCCGGAGAAAAACTGTTTTTT.

CDR3 sequence (DNA): TGTGCCAGCCGATACAGCAGTCCATACAATGAGCAGTTCTTC. This encodes CASRYSSPYNEQFF. The genes are TRBV27 and TRBJ2-1; D not certain. This CDR3 spans 14 amino acids. Looked up from germline, CDR1 is MNHEY and CDR2 is SMNVEV (reference sequence). Deletions cut 8 bases from V and 4 bases from J, with 15 bases between.

The rearrangement links TRBV9 to TRBJ1-2, with TRBD1 matching over 10 bases. The CDR3 has 15 amino acids. Germline lookup yields CDR1 SGDLS and CDR2 YYNGEE. V shed 3 bases and J 7 bases; nucleotides not matched to a gene: 9. The CDR3 bases are TGTGCCAGCAGCGACCCGGGACAGGGGATGTTTGGCTACACCTTC. This gives the protein CASSDPGQGMFGYTF.

This clone was observed a handful of times. The rearrangement joins TRBV5-4 to TRBJ2-5; possible D gene TRBD2, 6 bases. Between the trimmed V and J ends, which lost 4 bases and 5 bases, there was a span of 21 bases. CDR1 is SGHNT and CDR2 is YYREEE in the germline V gene (reference sequence). This CDR3 comprises 16 residues. The CDR3 DNA reads TGTGCCAGCAGCCCGGGACTTCCAATCGGCCGGGAGACCCAGTACTTC. Its translation: CASSPGLPIGRETQYF. The full variable domain, completed using reference TRBV5-4 and TRBJ2-5, is ETGVTQSPTHLIKTRGQQVTLRCSSQSGHNTVSWYQQALGQGPQFIFQYYREEENGRGNFPPRFSGLQFPNYSSELNVNALELDDSALYLCASSPGLPIGRETQYFGPGTRLLVL.

The gene calls are TRBV5-5 and TRBJ2-5; D may be TRBD1 (5 bases). Per germline, CDR1 SGHKS and CDR2 YYEKEE (reference sequence). This CDR3 is built from 17 residues. Trimming shortened V by 2 bases and J by 2 bases, and 19 bases separated the two germline ends. The CDR3 DNA follows: TGTGCCAGCAGCTTTCCCGTCGGCGACAGCTCGCAAGAGACCCAGTACTTC. This codes for CASSFPVGDSSQETQYF.

This clone was seen more than once but under ten times. The chain joins TRBV14 to TRBJ1-2; 11 positions match TRBD1. The CDR3 spans 15 residues. Germline values: CDR1 SGHDN, CDR2 FVKESK. The V and J ends lost 0 bases and 6 bases, in that order; junction bases with no gene match: 3. Here the CDR3 DNA reads TGTGCCAGCAGCCAAGACCGGACAGGGGGCAATGGCTACACCTTC. Translated, it gives CASSQDRTGGNGYTF.

This chain uses TRBV6-4 with TRBJ1-1, with D perhaps matching TRBD1 (5 bases). The V end lost 3 bases, the J end lost 4 bases, and 15 bases lay between the germline ends. Germline V gene data show CDR1 as MRHNA and CDR2 as SNTAGT. CDR3 length: 15 amino acids. In DNA, the CDR3 is TGTGCCAGCAGTGAGAGGTCTGGGGGAGGCACTGAAGCTTTCTTT. Residues: CASSERSGGGTEAFF.

This clone was seen once. The CDR3 reads CASSSRTGPDTQYF. CDR3 coding DNA: TGTGCCAGCAGCTCACGGACAGGCCCAGATACGCAGTATTTT. This sequence joins TRBV7-3 and TRBJ2-3; 7 nucleotides agree with TRBD1. J gave up 4 bases and V 4 bases, and 5 bases lay outside the gene matches. CDR1 is SGHTA and CDR2 is FQGTGA in the germline V gene. The CDR3 length is 14 residues.